The sequence of this TCR beta chain was determined in a study of control samples from healthy donors and cancer patients. CDR1 and CDR2 (germline): SGHTA, FQGNSA. CDR3 length: 15 residues. V dropped 4 bases and J dropped 6; count of bases not matched to a gene: 10. TCRdb keeps only in-frame clones here, not all; method: immunoSEQ multiplex PCR. The sample includes about 120,000 clones, approximately 90% seen only once; the top ten take around 3.4%. The receptor was isolated from a man aged 35 to 55 in good health. Sequenced material: blood. The chain has TRBV7-2 and TRBJ2-7, with 9 bases identical to TRBD2. The CDR3 sequence is CASSYATKTSGEQYF. DNA of the CDR3: TGTGCCAGCAGCTATGCCACGAAGACTAGCGGCGAGCAGTACTTC.